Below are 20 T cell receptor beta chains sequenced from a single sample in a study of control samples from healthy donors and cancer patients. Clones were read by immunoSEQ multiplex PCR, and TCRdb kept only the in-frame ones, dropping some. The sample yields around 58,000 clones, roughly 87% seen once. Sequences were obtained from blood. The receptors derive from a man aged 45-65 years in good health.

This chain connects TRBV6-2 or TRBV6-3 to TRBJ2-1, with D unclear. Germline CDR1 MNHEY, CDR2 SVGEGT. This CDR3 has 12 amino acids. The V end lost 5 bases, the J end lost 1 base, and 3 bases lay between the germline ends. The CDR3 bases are TGTGCCAGCAGTCCGTCCTACAATGAGCAGTTCTTC. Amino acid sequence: CASSPSYNEQFF.

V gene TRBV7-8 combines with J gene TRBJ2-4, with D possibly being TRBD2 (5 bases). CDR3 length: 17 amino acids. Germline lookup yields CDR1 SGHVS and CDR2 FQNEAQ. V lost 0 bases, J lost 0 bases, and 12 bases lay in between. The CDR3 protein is CASSLARSGLAKNIQYF. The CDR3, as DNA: TGTGCCAGCAGCTTAGCCCGAAGCGGTCTAGCCAAAAACATTCAGTACTTC.

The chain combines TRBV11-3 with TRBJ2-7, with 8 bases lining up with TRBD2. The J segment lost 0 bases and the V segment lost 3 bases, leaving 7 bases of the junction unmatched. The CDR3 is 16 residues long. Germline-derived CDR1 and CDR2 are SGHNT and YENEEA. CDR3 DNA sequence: TGTGCCAGCAGCTTCGCCGCACTAGCGGACTCCTACGAGCAGTACTTC. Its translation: CASSFAALADSYEQYF.

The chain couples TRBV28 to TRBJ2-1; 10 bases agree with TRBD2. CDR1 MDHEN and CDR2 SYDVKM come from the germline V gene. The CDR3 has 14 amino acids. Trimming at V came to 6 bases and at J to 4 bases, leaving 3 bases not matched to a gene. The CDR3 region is CASSELAGYNEQFF. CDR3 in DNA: TGTGCCAGCAGCGAACTAGCGGGGTACAATGAGCAGTTCTTC.

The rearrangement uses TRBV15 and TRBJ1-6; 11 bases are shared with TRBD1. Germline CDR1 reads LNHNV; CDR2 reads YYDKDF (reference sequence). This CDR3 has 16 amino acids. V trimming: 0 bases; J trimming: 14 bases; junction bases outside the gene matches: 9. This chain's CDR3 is CATSREGQGGRRSLHF. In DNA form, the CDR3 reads TGTGCCACCAGCAGAGAGGGACAGGGGGGCCGACGGTCCCTCCACTTT.

The CDR3 bases are TGTGCCAGCAGCTTAAACGGCAGGGGGGACCGAGCTTTCTTT. It yields the protein CASSLNGRGDRAFF. J is TRBJ1-1 and V is TRBV11-2; 7 bases agree with TRBD1. V lost 2 bases, J lost 10 bases, and 10 bases stayed unmatched. The CDR3 consists of 14 residues. CDR1 SGHAT and CDR2 FQNNGV come from the germline V gene.

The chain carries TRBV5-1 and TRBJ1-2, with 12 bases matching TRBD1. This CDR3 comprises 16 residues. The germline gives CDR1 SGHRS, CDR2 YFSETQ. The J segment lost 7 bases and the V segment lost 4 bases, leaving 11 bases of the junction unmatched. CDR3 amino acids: CASSPGDGTGGTGYTF. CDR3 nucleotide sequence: TGCGCCAGCAGCCCTGGAGACGGGACAGGGGGCACTGGCTACACCTTC. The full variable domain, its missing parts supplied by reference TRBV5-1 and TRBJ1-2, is KAGVTQTPRYLIKTRGQQVTLSCSPISGHRSVSWYQQTPGQGLQFLFEYFSETQRNKGNFPGRFSGRQFSNSRSEMNVSTLELGDSALYLCASSPGDGTGGTGYTFGSGTRLTVV.

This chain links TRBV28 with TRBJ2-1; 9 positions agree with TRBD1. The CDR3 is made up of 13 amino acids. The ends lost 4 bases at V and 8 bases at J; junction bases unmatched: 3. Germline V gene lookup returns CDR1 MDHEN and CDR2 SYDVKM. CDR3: CASSSDRGHEQFF. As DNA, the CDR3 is TGTGCCAGCAGTTCGGACAGGGGTCATGAGCAGTTCTTC.

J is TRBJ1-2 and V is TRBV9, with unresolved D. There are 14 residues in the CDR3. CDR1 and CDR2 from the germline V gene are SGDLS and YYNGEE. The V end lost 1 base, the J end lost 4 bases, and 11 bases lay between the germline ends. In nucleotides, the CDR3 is TGTGCCAGCAGCGTAAGTTCCCAAGCCTATGGCTACACCTTC. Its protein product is CASSVSSQAYGYTF.

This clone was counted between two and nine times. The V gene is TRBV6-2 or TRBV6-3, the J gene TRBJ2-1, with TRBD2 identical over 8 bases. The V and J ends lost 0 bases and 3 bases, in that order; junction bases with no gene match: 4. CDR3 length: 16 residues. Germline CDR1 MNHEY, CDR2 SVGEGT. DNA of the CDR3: TGTGCCAGCAGTTACTCGCGGGAGGAGAGCTACAATGAGCAGTTCTTC. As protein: CASSYSREESYNEQFF.

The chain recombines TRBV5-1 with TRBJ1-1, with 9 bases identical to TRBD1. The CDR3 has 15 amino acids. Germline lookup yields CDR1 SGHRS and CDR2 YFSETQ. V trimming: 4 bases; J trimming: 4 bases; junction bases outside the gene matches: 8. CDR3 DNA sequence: TGCGCCAGCAGCCAATCGACAGGGGGGTCCACTGAAGCTTTCTTT. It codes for CASSQSTGGSTEAFF.

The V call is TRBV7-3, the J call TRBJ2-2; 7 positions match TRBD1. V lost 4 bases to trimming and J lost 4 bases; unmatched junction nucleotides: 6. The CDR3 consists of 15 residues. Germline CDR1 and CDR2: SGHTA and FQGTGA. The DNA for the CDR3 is TGTGCCAGCAGCTCGACAGGGTCGGGCACCGGGGAGCTGTTTTTT. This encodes CASSSTGSGTGELFF.

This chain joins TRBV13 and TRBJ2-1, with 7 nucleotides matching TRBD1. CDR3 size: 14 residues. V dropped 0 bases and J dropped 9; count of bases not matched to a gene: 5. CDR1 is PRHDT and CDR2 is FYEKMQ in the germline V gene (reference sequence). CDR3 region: CASSLGGGSGEQFF. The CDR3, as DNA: TGTGCCAGCAGCTTAGGAGGGGGCAGCGGTGAGCAGTTCTTC.

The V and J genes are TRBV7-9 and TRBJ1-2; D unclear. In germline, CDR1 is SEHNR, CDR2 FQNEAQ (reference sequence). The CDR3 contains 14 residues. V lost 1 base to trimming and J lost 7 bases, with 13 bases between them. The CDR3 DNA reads TGTGCCAGCAGCTTAGTTGAGCTGTCCCCTGGCTACACCTTC. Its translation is CASSLVELSPGYTF.

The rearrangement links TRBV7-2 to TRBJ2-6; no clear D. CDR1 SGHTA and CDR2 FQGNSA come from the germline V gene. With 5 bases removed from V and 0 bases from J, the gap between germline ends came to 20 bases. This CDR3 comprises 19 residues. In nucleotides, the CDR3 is TGTGCCAGCAGCCCACGGGCGACCTCAATATCCTCTGGGGCCAACGTCCTGACTTTC. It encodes CASSPRATSISSGANVLTF.

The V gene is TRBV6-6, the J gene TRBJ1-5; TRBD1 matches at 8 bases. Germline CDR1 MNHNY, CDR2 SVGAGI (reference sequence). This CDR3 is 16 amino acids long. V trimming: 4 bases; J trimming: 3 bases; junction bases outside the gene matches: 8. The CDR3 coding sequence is TGTGCCAGCAGTTCCCCCCTGGACAGGGACAATCAGCCCCAGCATTTT. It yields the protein CASSSPLDRDNQPQHF.

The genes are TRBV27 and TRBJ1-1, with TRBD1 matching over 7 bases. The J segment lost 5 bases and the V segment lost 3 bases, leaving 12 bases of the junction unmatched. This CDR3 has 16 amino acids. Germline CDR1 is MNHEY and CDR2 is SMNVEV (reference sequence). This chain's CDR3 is CASSFINRGRGTEAFF. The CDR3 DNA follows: TGTGCCAGCAGTTTTATAAACAGGGGCCGAGGTACTGAAGCTTTCTTT.

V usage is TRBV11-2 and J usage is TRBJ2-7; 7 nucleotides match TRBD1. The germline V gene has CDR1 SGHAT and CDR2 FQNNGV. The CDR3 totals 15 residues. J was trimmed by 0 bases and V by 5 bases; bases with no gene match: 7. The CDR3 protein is CASSINGQVSYEQYF. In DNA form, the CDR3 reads TGTGCCAGCAGCATAAACGGACAGGTCTCCTACGAGCAGTACTTC.

DNA of the CDR3: TGTGCCAGCAGTGGACAGTCTTATAGCAATCAGCCCCAGCATTTT. Translating gives CASSGQSYSNQPQHF. The chain uses TRBV28 and TRBJ1-5; a possible D gene is TRBD1 (6 bases). This CDR3 region has 15 residues. The germline gives CDR1 MDHEN, CDR2 SYDVKM. V dropped 5 bases and J dropped 0 bases, with 11 bases sitting between them.

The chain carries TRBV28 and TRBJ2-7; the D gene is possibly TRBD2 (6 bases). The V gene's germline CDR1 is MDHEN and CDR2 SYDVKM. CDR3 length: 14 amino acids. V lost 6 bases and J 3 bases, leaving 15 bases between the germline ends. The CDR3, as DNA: TGTGCCAGCAGGGACGGGACTCCGGACTACGAGCAGTACTTC. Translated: CASRDGTPDYEQYF. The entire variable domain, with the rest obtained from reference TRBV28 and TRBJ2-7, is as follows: DVKVTQSSRYLVKRTGEKVFLECVQDMDHENMFWYRQDPGLGLRLIYFSYDVKMKEKGDIPEGYSVSREKKERFSLILESASTNQTSMYLCASRDGTPDYEQYFGPGTRLTVT.